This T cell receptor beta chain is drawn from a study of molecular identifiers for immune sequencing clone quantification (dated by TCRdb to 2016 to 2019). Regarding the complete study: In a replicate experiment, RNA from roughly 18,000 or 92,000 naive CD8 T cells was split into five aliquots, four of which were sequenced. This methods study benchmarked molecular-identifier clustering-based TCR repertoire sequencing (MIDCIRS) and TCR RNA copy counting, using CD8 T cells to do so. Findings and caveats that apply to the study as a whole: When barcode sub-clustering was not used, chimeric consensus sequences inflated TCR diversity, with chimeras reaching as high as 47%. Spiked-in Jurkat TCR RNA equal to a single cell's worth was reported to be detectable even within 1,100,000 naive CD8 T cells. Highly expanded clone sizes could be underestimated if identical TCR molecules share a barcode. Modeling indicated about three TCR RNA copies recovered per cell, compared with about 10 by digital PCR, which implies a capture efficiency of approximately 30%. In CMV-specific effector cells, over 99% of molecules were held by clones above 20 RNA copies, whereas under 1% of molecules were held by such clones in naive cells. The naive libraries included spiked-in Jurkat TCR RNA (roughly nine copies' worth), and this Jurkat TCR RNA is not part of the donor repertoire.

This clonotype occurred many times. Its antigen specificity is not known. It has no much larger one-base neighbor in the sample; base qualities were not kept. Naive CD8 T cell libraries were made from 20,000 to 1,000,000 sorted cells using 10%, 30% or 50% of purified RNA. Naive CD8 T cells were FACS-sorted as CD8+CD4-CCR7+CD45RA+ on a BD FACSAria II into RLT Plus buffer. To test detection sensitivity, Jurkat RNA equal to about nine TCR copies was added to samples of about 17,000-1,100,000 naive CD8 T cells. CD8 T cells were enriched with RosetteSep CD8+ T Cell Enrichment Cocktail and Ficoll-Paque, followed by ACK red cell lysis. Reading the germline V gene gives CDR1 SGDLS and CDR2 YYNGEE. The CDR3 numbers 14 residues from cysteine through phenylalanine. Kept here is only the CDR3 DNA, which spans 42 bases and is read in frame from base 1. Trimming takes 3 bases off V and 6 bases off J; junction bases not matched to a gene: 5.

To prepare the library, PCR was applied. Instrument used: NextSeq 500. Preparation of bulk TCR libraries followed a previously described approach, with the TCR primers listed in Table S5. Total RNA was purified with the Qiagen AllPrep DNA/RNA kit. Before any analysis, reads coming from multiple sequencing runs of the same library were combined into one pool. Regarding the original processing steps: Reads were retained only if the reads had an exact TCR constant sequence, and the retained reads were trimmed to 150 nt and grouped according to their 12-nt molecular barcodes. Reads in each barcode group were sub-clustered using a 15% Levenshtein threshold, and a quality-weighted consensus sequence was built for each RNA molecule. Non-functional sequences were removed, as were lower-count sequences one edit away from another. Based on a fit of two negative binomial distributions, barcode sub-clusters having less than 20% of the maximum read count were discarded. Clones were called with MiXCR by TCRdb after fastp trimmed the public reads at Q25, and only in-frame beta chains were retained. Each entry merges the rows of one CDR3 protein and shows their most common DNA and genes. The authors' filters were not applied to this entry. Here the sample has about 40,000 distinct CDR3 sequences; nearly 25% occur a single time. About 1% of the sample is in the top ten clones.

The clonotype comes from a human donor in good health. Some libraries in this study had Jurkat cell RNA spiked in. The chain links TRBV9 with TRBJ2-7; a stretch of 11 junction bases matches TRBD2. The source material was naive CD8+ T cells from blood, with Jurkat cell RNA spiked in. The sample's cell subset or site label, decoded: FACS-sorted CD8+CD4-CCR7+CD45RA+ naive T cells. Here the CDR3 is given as CASSELAGVGEQYF. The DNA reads TGTGCCAGCAGCGAACTAGCGGGAGTAGGCGAGCAGTACTTC.